Listed here are 9 T cell receptor beta chains from one sample, sequenced in a study of blood T cell repertoires in COVID-19 (dated by TCRdb to 2020 to 2022). The library was made by the immunoSEQ multiplex PCR assay. Not all clones reach the TCRdb copy of this immuneACCESS table, which keeps in-frame sequences only. Checked studies attribute under half of the gap to unresolved V genes and leave the rest unexplained. In all, the sample holds around 170,000 clones, and roughly 88% of those were seen once. Less than 3.5% of the sample is taken by the ten largest. The specimen was peripheral blood. These receptors originate from a woman aged 60-75 years with acute or convalescent COVID-19.

The chain recombines TRBV7-2 with TRBJ2-1; 10 positions match TRBD2. Germline-derived CDR1 and CDR2 are SGHTA and FQGNSA. V shed 2 bases and J 4 bases; nucleotides not matched to a gene: 5. This CDR3 spans 16 amino acids. CDR3 amino acids: CASSLISGGWYNEQFF. CDR3 in DNA: TGTGCCAGCAGCTTAATTAGCGGGGGGTGGTACAATGAGCAGTTCTTC.

The chain recombines TRBV9 with TRBJ2-3; D is undetermined. Germline V lookup: CDR1 SGDLS, CDR2 YYNGEE. The CDR3 covers 12 residues. Deletions cut 4 bases from V and 1 base from J, with 4 bases between. The CDR3 is CASSPGTDTQYF. CDR3 nucleotides: TGTGCCAGCAGCCCAGGCACAGATACGCAGTATTTT.

This clone turned up a few times. The genes are TRBV2 and TRBJ2-6, with 13 bases lining up with TRBD2. The CDR3 totals 18 residues. The trim removed 5 bases at V and 2 bases at J, leaving 6 bases unmatched. CDR1 and CDR2 from the germline V gene are SNHLY and FYNNEI. In nucleotides, the CDR3 is TGTGCCAGCAGTATGCGACTAGCGGGGGGTCCTGGGGCCAACGTCCTGACTTTC. Encoded protein: CASSMRLAGGPGANVLTF.

This clone was recorded once. V usage is TRBV2 and J usage is TRBJ2-1; the match to TRBD2 covers 10 bases. The CDR3 runs 16 residues. The germline V gene encodes CDR1 SNHLY and CDR2 FYNNEI. Unmatched junction bases numbered 8, after V lost 6 bases and J lost 3 bases. CDR3 in amino acids: CASSRSLAGVYNEQFF. The CDR3 DNA reads as TGTGCCAGCAGCCGCTCTCTAGCGGGGGTCTACAATGAGCAGTTCTTC. Based on the CDR3 plus reference TRBV2 and TRBJ2-1, the full variable domain is EPEVTQTPSHQVTQMGQEVILRCVPISNHLYFYWYRQILGQKVEFLVSFYNNEISEKSEIFDDQFSVERPDGSNFTLKIRSTKLEDSAMYFCASSRSLAGVYNEQFFGPGTRLTVL.

The V and J genes are TRBV29-1 and TRBJ1-1, with D possibly matching TRBD1 (5 bases). Per the germline V gene, CDR1 is SQVTM and CDR2 is ANQGSEA. Trimming took off 3 bases at V and 8 bases at J, with 13 bases between the two ends. CDR3 size: 12 residues. The CDR3 is CSVDPGGEEAFF. The CDR3 coding sequence is TGCAGCGTTGACCCAGGAGGGGAAGAAGCTTTCTTT.

The rearrangement links TRBV30 to TRBJ1-6; 10 bases match TRBD1. CDR3 size: 16 residues. Per the germline V gene, CDR1 is GTSNPN and CDR2 is SVGIG (reference sequence). The ends lost 3 bases at V and 7 bases at J; junction bases unmatched: 9. The CDR3 sequence is CAWRETGGLENSPLHF. The CDR3 DNA follows: TGTGCCTGGAGGGAGACAGGGGGCTTGGAGAATTCACCCCTCCACTTT.

The chain has TRBV7-8 and TRBJ1-1; D perhaps matches TRBD1 (5 bases). Trimming shortened V by 3 bases and J by 4 bases, and 12 bases separated the two germline ends. Germline V CDR1 and CDR2: SGHVS, FQNEAQ. The CDR3 runs 14 residues. This CDR3 is CASSLLREGTEAFF. For the CDR3, the DNA is TGTGCCAGCAGCTTGCTCAGGGAGGGCACTGAAGCTTTCTTT.

As DNA, the CDR3 is TGTGCCAGCAGTTACTCGCTAGCGGGGGTTAATACGCAGTATTTT. Protein sequence: CASSYSLAGVNTQYF. This rearrangement joins TRBV6-5 to TRBJ2-3, with 10 bases fitting TRBD2. Losses at the gene ends were 0 bases for V and 7 bases for J; bases not matched to a gene: 4. The V gene's germline CDR1 is MNHEY and CDR2 SVGAGI. The CDR3 contains 15 residues.

This clone was seen only a few times. The CDR3 DNA reads TGTGCCAGTAGCTCCTTATCAGGGACAGGGGAAGACGGCTACACCTTC. This sequence encodes CASSSLSGTGEDGYTF. The rearrangement uses TRBV19 and TRBJ1-2, with 10 bases lining up with TRBD1. The CDR3 spans 16 residues. V dropped 6 bases and J dropped 8; count of bases not matched to a gene: 15. Germline-derived CDR1 and CDR2 are LNHDA and SQIVND (reference sequence). The entire variable domain, with the rest obtained from reference TRBV19 and TRBJ1-2, is as follows: DGGITQSPKYLFRKEGQNVTLSCEQNLNHDAMYWYRQDPGQGLRLIYYSQIVNDFQKGDIAEGYSVSREKKESFPLTVTSAQKNPTAFYLCASSSLSGTGEDGYTFGSGTRLTVV.